The rows below give T cell receptor beta chains drawn from one sample of a study of beta chain features in type 1 diabetes. The assay was immunoSEQ multiplex PCR, and TCRdb's table has in-frame clones only and misses some. The sample holds about 320,000 clones, approximately 15% seen once. Sequencing input: central memory CD4+ T cells from blood. The receptors come from a man younger than 40 in good health. Both conserved end residues are part of each CDR3. Fields, in order: CDR3 protein, CDR3 DNA, V gene, clone size, J gene, D gene. The D gene is left open where the match is weak. Expanded clones are given a class, and other clones once, few, many or no size at all.

CDR3 protein: CASSLGFSGSRQFF; CDR3 DNA: TGTGCCAGCAGCTTAGGTTTTAGCGGGAGTCGACAGTTCTTC; V gene: TRBV11-1; clone size: few; J gene: TRBJ2-1; D gene: TRBD2
CDR3 protein: CASSPAGQYGNTIYF; CDR3 DNA: TGTGCCAGCAGCCCCGCCGGACAATATGGAAACACCATATATTTT; V gene: TRBV9; clone size: NA; J gene: TRBJ1-3; D gene: NA
CDR3 protein: CASSRDSQYGYTF; CDR3 DNA: TGCGCCAGCAGCCGGGACAGCCAGTATGGCTACACCTTC; V gene: TRBV5-1; clone size: NA; J gene: TRBJ1-2; D gene: TRBD1
CDR3 protein: CASSPELAKNIQYF; CDR3 DNA: TGCGCCAGCAGCCCGGAGCTAGCCAAAAACATTCAGTACTTC; V gene: TRBV4-3; clone size: many; J gene: TRBJ2-4; D gene: NA
CDR3 protein: CASSLNRGSGANVLTF; CDR3 DNA: TGCGCCAGCAGCCTCAACAGGGGTTCTGGGGCCAACGTCCTGACTTTC; V gene: TRBV4-1; clone size: few; J gene: TRBJ2-6; D gene: TRBD1
CDR3 protein: CSVLGQGGNVASGNTIYF; CDR3 DNA: TGCAGCGTTTTGGGACAGGGTGGTAATGTGGCCTCTGGAAACACCATATATTTT; V gene: TRBV29-1; clone size: few; J gene: TRBJ1-3; D gene: TRBD1
CDR3 protein: CASSLFRSYEQYF; CDR3 DNA: TGTGCCAGCAGTTTATTCCGGAGCTACGAGCAGTACTTC; V gene: TRBV27; clone size: many; J gene: TRBJ2-7; D gene: NA
CDR3 protein: CASSAPTGIASNQPQHF; CDR3 DNA: TGTGCCAGTAGTGCGCCAACAGGTATAGCGTCCAATCAGCCCCAGCATTTT; V gene: TRBV19; clone size: NA; J gene: TRBJ1-5; D gene: NA
CDR3 protein: CASRRLAGSPYNEQFF; CDR3 DNA: TGTGCCAGCCGCAGACTAGCGGGATCACCGTACAATGAGCAGTTCTTC; V gene: TRBV11-2; clone size: NA; J gene: TRBJ2-1; D gene: TRBD2
CDR3 protein: CASSYEVGELFF; CDR3 DNA: TGTGCCAGCAGCTACGAAGTTGGGGAGCTGTTTTTT; V gene: TRBV11-2; clone size: NA; J gene: TRBJ2-2; D gene: NA
CDR3 protein: CSVGGAGKRSYGYTF; CDR3 DNA: TGCAGCGTTGGGGGGGCAGGGAAGAGATCCTATGGCTACACCTTC; V gene: TRBV29-1; clone size: NA; J gene: TRBJ1-2; D gene: NA
CDR3 protein: CASSTDGSGGQPQHF; CDR3 DNA: TGCGCCAGCAGCACCGACGGATCAGGCGGTCAGCCCCAGCATTTT; V gene: TRBV5-1; clone size: few; J gene: TRBJ1-5; D gene: NA
CDR3 protein: CASSQPGQGWNEKLFF; CDR3 DNA: TGCGCCAGCAGCCAACCCGGACAGGGCTGGAATGAAAAACTGTTTTTT; V gene: TRBV4-1; clone size: NA; J gene: TRBJ1-4; D gene: TRBD1
CDR3 protein: CASSPTGANTEAFF; CDR3 DNA: TGTGCCAGCAGCCCGACAGGGGCGAACACTGAAGCTTTCTTT; V gene: TRBV4-2; clone size: few; J gene: TRBJ1-1; D gene: TRBD1
CDR3 protein: CASSYLPPSSRGRTDTQYF; CDR3 DNA: TGTGCCAGCAGCTATTTACCCCCGTCGAGCAGGGGCCGCACAGATACGCAGTATTTT; V gene: TRBV7-9; clone size: NA; J gene: TRBJ2-3; D gene: NA
CDR3 protein: CASSEGAGANVLTF; CDR3 DNA: TGTGCCAGCAGTGAGGGAGCTGGGGCCAACGTCCTGACTTTC; V gene: TRBV5-6; clone size: NA; J gene: TRBJ2-6; D gene: NA
CDR3 protein: CASSLGPNEQFF; CDR3 DNA: TGTGCCAGCAGCTTGGGGCCCAATGAGCAGTTCTTC; V gene: TRBV5-6; clone size: many; J gene: TRBJ2-1; D gene: NA
CDR3 protein: CSAGQGSYNEQFF; CDR3 DNA: TGCAGCGCTGGACAGGGGTCCTACAATGAGCAGTTCTTC; V gene: TRBV29-1; clone size: NA; J gene: TRBJ2-1; D gene: TRBD1
CDR3 protein: CASSLQGGSEAFF; CDR3 DNA: TGCGCCAGCAGCCTCCAAGGGGGCTCTGAAGCTTTCTTT; V gene: TRBV4-1; clone size: many; J gene: TRBJ1-1; D gene: TRBD1
CDR3 protein: CSVIEGLNTEAFF; CDR3 DNA: TGCAGCGTGATCGAAGGGCTCAACACTGAAGCTTTCTTT; V gene: TRBV29-1; clone size: few; J gene: TRBJ1-1; D gene: NA
CDR3 protein: CASSGGARSTGELFF; CDR3 DNA: TGTGCCAGCAGCGGTGGGGCTAGGAGCACCGGGGAGCTGTTTTTT; V gene: TRBV7-2; clone size: NA; J gene: TRBJ2-2; D gene: NA
CDR3 protein: CASTRRSGTEAFF; CDR3 DNA: TGTGCCAGCACCCGAAGGTCCGGCACTGAAGCTTTCTTT; V gene: TRBV6-5; clone size: few; J gene: TRBJ1-1; D gene: NA
CDR3 protein: CASSPPDSRLITDTQYF; CDR3 DNA: TGTGCCAGCAGCCCACCGGACAGCCGACTAATCACAGATACGCAGTATTTT; V gene: TRBV5-6; clone size: NA; J gene: TRBJ2-3; D gene: NA
CDR3 protein: CASSLDAFSRDTQYF; CDR3 DNA: TGTGCCAGCAGCTTAGACGCTTTTTCCCGAGATACGCAGTATTTT; V gene: TRBV11-2; clone size: few; J gene: TRBJ2-3; D gene: NA
CDR3 protein: CASSFTGGADTQYF; CDR3 DNA: TGTGCCAGCAGCTTTACAGGGGGCGCAGATACGCAGTATTTT; V gene: TRBV7-9; clone size: many; J gene: TRBJ2-3; D gene: TRBD1
CDR3 protein: CASSAPKGSGYTF; CDR3 DNA: TGTGCCAGCAGCGCGCCCAAGGGTAGCGGCTACACCTTC; V gene: TRBV2; clone size: NA; J gene: TRBJ1-2; D gene: NA
CDR3 protein: CASSLEPTGAYNEQFF; CDR3 DNA: TGCGCCAGCAGCTTGGAACCCACAGGGGCCTACAATGAGCAGTTCTTC; V gene: TRBV5-1; clone size: NA; J gene: TRBJ2-1; D gene: TRBD1
CDR3 protein: CASSGQFKNIQYF; CDR3 DNA: TGTGCCAGTAGCGGACAATTTAAAAACATTCAGTACTTC; V gene: TRBV19; clone size: few; J gene: TRBJ2-4; D gene: NA
CDR3 protein: CASSQDFPSPGGYTF; CDR3 DNA: TGCGCCAGCAGCCAAGATTTCCCCTCGCCGGGGGGCTACACCTTC; V gene: TRBV4-3; clone size: few; J gene: TRBJ1-2; D gene: NA
CDR3 protein: CASLRQGNKEQFF; CDR3 DNA: TGTGCCAGCCTCCGACAGGGAAACAAGGAGCAGTTCTTC; V gene: TRBV19; clone size: NA; J gene: TRBJ2-1; D gene: TRBD1
CDR3 protein: CASSLVATSGEQFF; CDR3 DNA: TGTGCCAGCAGCTTAGTCGCGACTAGCGGGGAGCAGTTCTTC; V gene: TRBV7-2; clone size: few; J gene: TRBJ2-1; D gene: TRBD2
CDR3 protein: CSVEGRLATDTQYF; CDR3 DNA: TGCAGCGTTGAAGGACGACTAGCCACAGATACGCAGTATTTT; V gene: TRBV29-1; clone size: NA; J gene: TRBJ2-3; D gene: TRBD2
CDR3 protein: CASSQATVNSPLHF; CDR3 DNA: TGTGCCAGCAGCCAAGCGACAGTAAATTCACCCCTCCACTTT; V gene: TRBV14; clone size: NA; J gene: TRBJ1-6; D gene: NA
CDR3 protein: CASSGGAGNTIYF; CDR3 DNA: TGTGCCAGCAGCGGGGGTGCTGGAAACACCATATATTTT; V gene: TRBV7-8; clone size: few; J gene: TRBJ1-3; D gene: NA
CDR3 protein: CAWSVGAGMGEKLFF; CDR3 DNA: TGTGCCTGGAGTGTAGGTGCAGGGATGGGGGAAAAACTGTTTTTT; V gene: TRBV30; clone size: NA; J gene: TRBJ1-4; D gene: NA
CDR3 protein: CASSYDPADTQYF; CDR3 DNA: TGTGCCAGCAGTTATGATCCGGCGGATACGCAGTATTTT; V gene: TRBV6-6; clone size: NA; J gene: TRBJ2-3; D gene: NA
CDR3 protein: CASSQPMVGNIQYF; CDR3 DNA: TGTGCCAGCAGCCAGCCGATGGTCGGCAACATTCAGTACTTC; V gene: TRBV7-2; clone size: NA; J gene: TRBJ2-4; D gene: NA
CDR3 protein: CASYGREGGTRDSDTQYF; CDR3 DNA: TGTGCCAGCTACGGCCGCGAGGGGGGGACAAGGGACTCAGATACGCAGTATTTT; V gene: TRBV2; clone size: few; J gene: TRBJ2-3; D gene: NA
CDR3 protein: CASSTGGFSTDTQYF; CDR3 DNA: TGTGCCAGCAGCACAGGGGGATTTAGCACAGATACGCAGTATTTT; V gene: TRBV7-2; clone size: NA; J gene: TRBJ2-3; D gene: TRBD1
CDR3 protein: CASLRQGGWETQYF; CDR3 DNA: TGTGCCAGCCTCCGCCAGGGCGGGTGGGAGACCCAGTACTTC; V gene: TRBV5-6; clone size: NA; J gene: TRBJ2-5; D gene: NA
CDR3 protein: CASNLEGYEQYF; CDR3 DNA: TGTGCCAGCAACCTAGAGGGGTACGAGCAGTACTTC; V gene: TRBV11-2; clone size: NA; J gene: TRBJ2-7; D gene: NA
CDR3 protein: CASSSAQGGEQYF; CDR3 DNA: TGTGCCAGCAGCTCGGCTCAGGGAGGCGAGCAGTACTTC; V gene: TRBV6-1; clone size: few; J gene: TRBJ2-7; D gene: NA
CDR3 protein: CATSREKMGQETQYF; CDR3 DNA: TGTGCCACCAGCAGAGAGAAAATGGGGCAAGAGACCCAGTACTTC; V gene: TRBV15; clone size: few; J gene: TRBJ2-5; D gene: NA
CDR3 protein: CASSLASRTSGYNEQFF; CDR3 DNA: TGTGCCAGCAGCTTAGCTTCGCGGACTAGCGGCTACAATGAGCAGTTCTTC; V gene: TRBV7-2; clone size: NA; J gene: TRBJ2-1; D gene: TRBD2
CDR3 protein: CASTLDRGYYGYTF; CDR3 DNA: TGCGCCAGCACGTTGGACAGGGGGTACTATGGCTACACCTTC; V gene: TRBV5-1; clone size: NA; J gene: TRBJ1-2; D gene: TRBD1